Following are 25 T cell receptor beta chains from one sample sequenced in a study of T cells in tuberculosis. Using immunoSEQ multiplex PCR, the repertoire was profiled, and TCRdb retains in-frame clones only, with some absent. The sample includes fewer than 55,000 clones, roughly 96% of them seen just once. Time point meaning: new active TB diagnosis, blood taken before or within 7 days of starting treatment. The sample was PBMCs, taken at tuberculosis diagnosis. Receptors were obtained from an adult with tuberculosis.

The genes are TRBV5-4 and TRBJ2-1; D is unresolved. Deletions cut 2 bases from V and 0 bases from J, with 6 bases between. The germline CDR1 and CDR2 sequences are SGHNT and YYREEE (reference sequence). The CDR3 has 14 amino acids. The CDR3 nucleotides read TGTGCCAGCAGCTTATCCAGCTCCTACAATGAGCAGTTCTTC. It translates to CASSLSSSYNEQFF. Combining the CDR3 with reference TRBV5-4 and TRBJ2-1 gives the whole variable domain ETGVTQSPTHLIKTRGQQVTLRCSSQSGHNTVSWYQQALGQGPQFIFQYYREEENGRGNFPPRFSGLQFPNYSSELNVNALELDDSALYLCASSLSSSYNEQFFGPGTRLTVL.

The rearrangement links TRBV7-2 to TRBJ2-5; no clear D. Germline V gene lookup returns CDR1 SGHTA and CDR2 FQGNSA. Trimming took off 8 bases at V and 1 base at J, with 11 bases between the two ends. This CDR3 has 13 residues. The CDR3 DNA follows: TGTGCCAGCTCCCGGTCATTCCAAGAGACCCAGTACTTC. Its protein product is CASSRSFQETQYF.

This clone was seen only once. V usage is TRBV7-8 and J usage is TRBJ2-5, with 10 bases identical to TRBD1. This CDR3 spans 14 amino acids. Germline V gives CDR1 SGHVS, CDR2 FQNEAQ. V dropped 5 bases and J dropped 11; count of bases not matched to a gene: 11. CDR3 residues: CASSPGQGKGIQYF. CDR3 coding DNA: TGTGCCAGCAGCCCGGGACAGGGGAAGGGTATTCAGTACTTC.

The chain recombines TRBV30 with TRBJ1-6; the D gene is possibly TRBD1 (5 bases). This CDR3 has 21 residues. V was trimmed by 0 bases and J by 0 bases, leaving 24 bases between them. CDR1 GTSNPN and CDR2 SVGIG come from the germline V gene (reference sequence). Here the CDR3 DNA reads TGTGCCTGGAGTGTACAGGAGGGGAGAGCGTCTTGGGGCTCCTATAATTCACCCCTCCACTTT. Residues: CAWSVQEGRASWGSYNSPLHF.

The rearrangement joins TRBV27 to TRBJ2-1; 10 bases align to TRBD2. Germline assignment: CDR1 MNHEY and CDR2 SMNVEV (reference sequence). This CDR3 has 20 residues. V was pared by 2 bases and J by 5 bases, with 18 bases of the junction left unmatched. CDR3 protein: CASSLSFGDPSGRGDNEQFF. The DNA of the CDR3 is TGTGCCAGCAGTTTAAGTTTCGGCGATCCTAGCGGGAGAGGAGACAATGAGCAGTTCTTC.

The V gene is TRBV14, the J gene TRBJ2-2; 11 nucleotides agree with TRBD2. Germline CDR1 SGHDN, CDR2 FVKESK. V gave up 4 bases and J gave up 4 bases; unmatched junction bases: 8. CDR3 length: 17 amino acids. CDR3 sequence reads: CASSRELAGVSTGELFF. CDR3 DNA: TGTGCCAGCAGCCGAGAACTAGCGGGAGTAAGCACCGGGGAGCTGTTTTTT.

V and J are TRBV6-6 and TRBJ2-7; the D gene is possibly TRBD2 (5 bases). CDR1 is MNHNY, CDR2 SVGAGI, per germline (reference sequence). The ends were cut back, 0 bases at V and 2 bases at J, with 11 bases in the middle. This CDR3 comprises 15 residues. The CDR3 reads CASSYSTIRTYEQYF. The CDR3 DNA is TGTGCCAGCAGTTACTCGACTATACGCACCTACGAGCAGTACTTC.

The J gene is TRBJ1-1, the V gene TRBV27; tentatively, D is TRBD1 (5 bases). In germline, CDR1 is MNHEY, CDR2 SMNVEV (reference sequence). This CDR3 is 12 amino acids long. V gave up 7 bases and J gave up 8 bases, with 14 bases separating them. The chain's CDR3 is CASTSRAGEAFF. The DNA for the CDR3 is TGTGCCAGCACCTCAAGGGCAGGGGAAGCTTTCTTT.

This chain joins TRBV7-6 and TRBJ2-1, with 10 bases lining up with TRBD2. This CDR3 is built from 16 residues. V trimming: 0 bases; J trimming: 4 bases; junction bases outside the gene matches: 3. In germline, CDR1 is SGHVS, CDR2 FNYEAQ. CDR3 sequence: CASSLAGTSAYNEQFF. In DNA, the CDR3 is TGTGCCAGCAGCTTAGCCGGGACTAGCGCATACAATGAGCAGTTCTTC. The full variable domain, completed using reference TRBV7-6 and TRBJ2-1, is GAGVSQSPRYKVTKRGQDVALRCDPISGHVSLYWYRQALGQGPEFLTYFNYEAQQDKSGLPNDRFSAERPEGSISTLTIQRTEQRDSAMYRCASSLAGTSAYNEQFFGPGTRLTVL.

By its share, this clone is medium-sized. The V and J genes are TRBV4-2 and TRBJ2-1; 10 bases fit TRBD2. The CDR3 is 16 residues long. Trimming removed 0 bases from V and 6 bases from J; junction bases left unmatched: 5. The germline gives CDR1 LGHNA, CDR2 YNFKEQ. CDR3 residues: CASSQDAASGSNEQFF. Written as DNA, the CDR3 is TGTGCCAGCAGCCAAGATGCGGCTAGCGGGAGCAATGAGCAGTTCTTC.

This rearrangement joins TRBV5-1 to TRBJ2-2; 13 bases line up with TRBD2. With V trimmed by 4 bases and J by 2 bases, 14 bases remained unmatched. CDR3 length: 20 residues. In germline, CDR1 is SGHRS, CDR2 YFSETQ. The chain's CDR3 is CASSTWTSGSHLSNTGELFF. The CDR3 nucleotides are TGCGCCAGCAGCACATGGACTAGCGGGAGCCACCTATCAAACACCGGGGAGCTGTTTTTT.

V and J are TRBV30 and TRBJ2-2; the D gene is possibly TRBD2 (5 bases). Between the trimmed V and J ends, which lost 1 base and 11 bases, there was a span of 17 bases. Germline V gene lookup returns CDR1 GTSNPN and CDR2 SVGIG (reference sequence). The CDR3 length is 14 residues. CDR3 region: CAWSGGEPSRELFF. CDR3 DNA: TGTGCCTGGAGTGGGGGAGAGCCGAGTCGAGAGCTGTTTTTT.

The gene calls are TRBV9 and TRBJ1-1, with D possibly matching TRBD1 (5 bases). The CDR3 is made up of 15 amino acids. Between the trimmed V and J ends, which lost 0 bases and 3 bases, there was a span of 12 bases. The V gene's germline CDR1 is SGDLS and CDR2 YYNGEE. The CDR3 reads CASSVVAGPYTEAFF. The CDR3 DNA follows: TGTGCCAGCAGCGTAGTAGCGGGACCATACACTGAAGCTTTCTTT.

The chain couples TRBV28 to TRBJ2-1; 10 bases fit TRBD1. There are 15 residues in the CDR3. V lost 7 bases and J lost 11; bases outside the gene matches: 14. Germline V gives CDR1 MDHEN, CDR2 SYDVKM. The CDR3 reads CASTSLPGGQGKQFF. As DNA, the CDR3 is TGTGCCAGCACCTCCCTTCCTGGGGGACAGGGGAAGCAGTTCTTC.

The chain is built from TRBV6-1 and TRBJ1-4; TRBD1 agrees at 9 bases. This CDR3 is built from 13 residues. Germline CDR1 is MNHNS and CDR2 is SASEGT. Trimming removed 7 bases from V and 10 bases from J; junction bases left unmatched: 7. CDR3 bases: TGTGCCAGCATGTTGGGACAGGGACGAAAACTGTTTTTT. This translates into CASMLGQGRKLFF.

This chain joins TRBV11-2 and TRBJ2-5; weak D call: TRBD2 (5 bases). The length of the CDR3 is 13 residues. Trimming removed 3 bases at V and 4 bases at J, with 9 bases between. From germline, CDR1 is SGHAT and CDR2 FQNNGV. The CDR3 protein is CASSFPAGETQYF. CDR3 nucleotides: TGTGCCAGCAGCTTCCCGGCGGGAGAGACCCAGTACTTC.

The CDR3 region has the DNA TGTGCCACCAGCAGAGATTCCGGGAGCACTGAAGCTTTCTTT. Its protein is CATSRDSGSTEAFF. J is TRBJ1-1 and V is TRBV15; D unresolved. The length of the CDR3 is 14 residues. V lost 0 bases and J 4 bases, leaving 9 bases between the germline ends. Germline CDR1 and CDR2: LNHNV and YYDKDF (reference sequence).

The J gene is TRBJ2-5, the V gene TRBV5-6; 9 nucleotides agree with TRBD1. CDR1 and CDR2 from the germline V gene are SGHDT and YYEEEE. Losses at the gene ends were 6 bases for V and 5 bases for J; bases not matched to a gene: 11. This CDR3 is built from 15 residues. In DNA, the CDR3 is TGTGCCAGCAACCTGCCCGGGACAGGGAGCGAGACCCAGTACTTC. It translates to CASNLPGTGSETQYF.

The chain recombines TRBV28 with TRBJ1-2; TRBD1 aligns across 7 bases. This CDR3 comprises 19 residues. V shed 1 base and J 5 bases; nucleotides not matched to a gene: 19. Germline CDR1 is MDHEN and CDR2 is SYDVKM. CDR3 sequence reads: CASSLSVGSYRDSFYGYTF. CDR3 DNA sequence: TGTGCCAGCAGTTTATCGGTAGGATCTTACCGGGACAGTTTTTATGGCTACACCTTC.

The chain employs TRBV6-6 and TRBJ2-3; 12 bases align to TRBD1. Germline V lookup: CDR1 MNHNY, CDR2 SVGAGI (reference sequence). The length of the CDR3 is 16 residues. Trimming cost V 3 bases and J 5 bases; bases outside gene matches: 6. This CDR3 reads CASSYPGQGARDTQYF. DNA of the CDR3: TGTGCCAGCAGTTATCCGGGACAGGGGGCCAGAGATACGCAGTATTTT.

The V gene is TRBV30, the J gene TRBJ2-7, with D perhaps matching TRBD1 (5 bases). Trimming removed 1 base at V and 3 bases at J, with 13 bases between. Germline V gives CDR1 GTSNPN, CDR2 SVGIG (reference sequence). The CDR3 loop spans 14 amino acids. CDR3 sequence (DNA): TGTGCCTGGAGTGAGATGGGCAGGGTCTACGAGCAGTACTTC. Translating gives CAWSEMGRVYEQYF.

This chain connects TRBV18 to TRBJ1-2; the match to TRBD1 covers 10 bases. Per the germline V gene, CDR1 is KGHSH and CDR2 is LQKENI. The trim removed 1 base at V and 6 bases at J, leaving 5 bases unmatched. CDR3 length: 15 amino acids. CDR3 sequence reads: CASSPRTGGLHGYTF. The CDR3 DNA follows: TGTGCCAGCTCACCACGGACAGGGGGATTGCATGGCTACACCTTC.

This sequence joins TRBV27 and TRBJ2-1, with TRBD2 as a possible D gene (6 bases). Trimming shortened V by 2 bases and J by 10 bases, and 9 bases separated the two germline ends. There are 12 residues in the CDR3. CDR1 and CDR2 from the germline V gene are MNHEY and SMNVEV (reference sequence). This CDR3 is CASSLVGREQFF. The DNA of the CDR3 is TGTGCCAGCAGTTTAGTGGGGAGGGAGCAGTTCTTC.

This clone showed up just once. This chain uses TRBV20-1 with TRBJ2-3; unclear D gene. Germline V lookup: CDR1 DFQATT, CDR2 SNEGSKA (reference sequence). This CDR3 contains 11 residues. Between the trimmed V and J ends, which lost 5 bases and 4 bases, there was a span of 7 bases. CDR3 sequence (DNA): TGCAGTGCTTGGTCGGCAGATACGCAGTATTTT. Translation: CSAWSADTQYF.

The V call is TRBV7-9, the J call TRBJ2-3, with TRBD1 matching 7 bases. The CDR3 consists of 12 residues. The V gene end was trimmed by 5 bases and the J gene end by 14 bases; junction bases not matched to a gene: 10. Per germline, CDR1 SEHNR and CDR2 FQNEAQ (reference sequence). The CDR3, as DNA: TGTGCCAGCAGCCAGGACCGGGACAGTTGGTATTTT. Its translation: CASSQDRDSWYF.